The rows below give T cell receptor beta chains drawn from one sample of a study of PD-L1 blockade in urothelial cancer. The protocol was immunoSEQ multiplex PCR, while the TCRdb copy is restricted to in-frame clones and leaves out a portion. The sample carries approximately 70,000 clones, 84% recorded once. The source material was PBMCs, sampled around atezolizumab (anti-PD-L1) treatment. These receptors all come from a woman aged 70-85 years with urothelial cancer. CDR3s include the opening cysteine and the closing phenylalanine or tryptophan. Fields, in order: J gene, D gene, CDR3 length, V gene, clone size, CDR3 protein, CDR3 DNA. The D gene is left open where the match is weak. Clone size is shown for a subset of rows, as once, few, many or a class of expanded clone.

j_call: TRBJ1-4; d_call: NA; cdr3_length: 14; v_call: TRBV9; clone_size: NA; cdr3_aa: CASSVQGTNEKLFF; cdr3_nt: TGTGCCAGCAGCGTGCAGGGTACCAATGAAAAACTGTTTTTT
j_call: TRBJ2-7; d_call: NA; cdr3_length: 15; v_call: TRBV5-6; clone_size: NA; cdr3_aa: CASSLQGLGGDEQYF; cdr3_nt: TGTGCCAGCAGCTTACAAGGCTTAGGCGGGGACGAGCAGTACTTC
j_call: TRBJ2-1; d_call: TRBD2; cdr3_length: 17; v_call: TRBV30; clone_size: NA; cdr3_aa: CAWSAIGPSGRVVEQFF; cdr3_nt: TGTGCCTGGAGTGCGATCGGGCCTAGCGGGAGGGTAGTTGAGCAGTTCTTC
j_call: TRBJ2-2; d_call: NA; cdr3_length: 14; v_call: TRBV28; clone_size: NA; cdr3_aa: CASSSRLFTGELFF; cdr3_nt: TGTGCCAGCAGTTCCCGACTTTTCACCGGGGAGCTGTTTTTT
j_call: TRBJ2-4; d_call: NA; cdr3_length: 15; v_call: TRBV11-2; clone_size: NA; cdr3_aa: CASSLNGLKENIQYF; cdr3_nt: TGTGCCAGCAGCCTAAACGGACTGAAAGAAAACATTCAGTACTTC
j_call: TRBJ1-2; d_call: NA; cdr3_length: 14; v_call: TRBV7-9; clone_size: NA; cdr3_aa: CASSLDTVLYGYTF; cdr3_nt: TGTGCCAGCAGCTTGGACACGGTGCTCTATGGCTACACCTTC
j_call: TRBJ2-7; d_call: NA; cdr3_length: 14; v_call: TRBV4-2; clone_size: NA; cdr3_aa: CASSQALQGYEQYF; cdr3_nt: TGTGCCAGCAGCCAAGCGTTGCAGGGCTACGAGCAGTACTTC
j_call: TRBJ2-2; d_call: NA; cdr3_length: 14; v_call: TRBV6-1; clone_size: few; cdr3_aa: CASSTNFNTGELFF; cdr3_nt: TGTGCCAGCAGTACAAATTTTAACACCGGGGAGCTGTTTTTT
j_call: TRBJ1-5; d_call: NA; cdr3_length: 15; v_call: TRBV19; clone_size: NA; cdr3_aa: CASSISLPPGLPQHF; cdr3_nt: TGTGCCAGTAGTATTAGCCTCCCGCCTGGGTTACCCCAGCATTTT
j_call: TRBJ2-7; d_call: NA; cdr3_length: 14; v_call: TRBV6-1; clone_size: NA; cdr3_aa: CASSDFRGPYEQYF; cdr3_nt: TGTGCCAGCAGTGATTTCAGAGGGCCCTACGAGCAGTACTTC
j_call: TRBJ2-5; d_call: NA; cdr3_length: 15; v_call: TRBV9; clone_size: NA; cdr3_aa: CASSVGPARDETQYF; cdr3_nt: TGTGCCAGCAGCGTAGGCCCAGCGAGGGATGAGACCCAGTACTTC
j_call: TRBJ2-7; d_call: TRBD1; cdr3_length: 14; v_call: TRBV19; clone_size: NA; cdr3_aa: CASSPGQGAYEQYF; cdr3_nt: TGTGCCAGTAGTCCAGGACAGGGGGCCTACGAGCAGTACTTC
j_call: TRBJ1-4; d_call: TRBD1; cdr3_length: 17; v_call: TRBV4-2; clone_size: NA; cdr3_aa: CASSLQGTGAANEKLFF; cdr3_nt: TGTGCCAGCAGCCTCCAGGGGACAGGGGCCGCTAATGAAAAACTGTTTTTT
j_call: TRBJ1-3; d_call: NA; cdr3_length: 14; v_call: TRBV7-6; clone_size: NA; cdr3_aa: CASSLQGSGNTIYF; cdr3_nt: TGTGCCAGCAGCTTACAGGGCTCTGGAAACACCATATATTTT
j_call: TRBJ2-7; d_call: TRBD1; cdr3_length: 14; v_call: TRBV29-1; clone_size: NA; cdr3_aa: CSVVPQGAISEQYF; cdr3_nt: TGCAGCGTTGTACCCCAGGGGGCGATAAGCGAGCAGTACTTC
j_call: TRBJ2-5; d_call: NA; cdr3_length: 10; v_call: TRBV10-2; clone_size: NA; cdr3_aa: CARRLETQYF; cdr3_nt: TGCGCCAGACGACTAGAGACCCAGTACTTC